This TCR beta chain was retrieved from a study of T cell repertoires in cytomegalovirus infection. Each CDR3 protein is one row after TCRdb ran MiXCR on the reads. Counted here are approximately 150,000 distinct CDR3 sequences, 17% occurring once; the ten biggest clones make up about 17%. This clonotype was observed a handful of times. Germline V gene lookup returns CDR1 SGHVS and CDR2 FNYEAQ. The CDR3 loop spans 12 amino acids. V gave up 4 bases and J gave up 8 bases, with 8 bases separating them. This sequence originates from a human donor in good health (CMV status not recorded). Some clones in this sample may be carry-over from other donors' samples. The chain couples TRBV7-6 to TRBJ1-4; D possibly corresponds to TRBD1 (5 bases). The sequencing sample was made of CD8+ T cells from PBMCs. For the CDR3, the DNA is TGTGCCAGCAGCTCGTCAGGGGAAAAACTGTTTTTT. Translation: CASSSSGEKLFF. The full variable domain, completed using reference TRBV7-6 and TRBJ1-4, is GAGVSQSPRYKVTKRGQDVALRCDPISGHVSLYWYRQALGQGPEFLTYFNYEAQQDKSGLPNDRFSAERPEGSISTLTIQRTEQRDSAMYRCASSSSGEKLFFGSGTQLSVL.